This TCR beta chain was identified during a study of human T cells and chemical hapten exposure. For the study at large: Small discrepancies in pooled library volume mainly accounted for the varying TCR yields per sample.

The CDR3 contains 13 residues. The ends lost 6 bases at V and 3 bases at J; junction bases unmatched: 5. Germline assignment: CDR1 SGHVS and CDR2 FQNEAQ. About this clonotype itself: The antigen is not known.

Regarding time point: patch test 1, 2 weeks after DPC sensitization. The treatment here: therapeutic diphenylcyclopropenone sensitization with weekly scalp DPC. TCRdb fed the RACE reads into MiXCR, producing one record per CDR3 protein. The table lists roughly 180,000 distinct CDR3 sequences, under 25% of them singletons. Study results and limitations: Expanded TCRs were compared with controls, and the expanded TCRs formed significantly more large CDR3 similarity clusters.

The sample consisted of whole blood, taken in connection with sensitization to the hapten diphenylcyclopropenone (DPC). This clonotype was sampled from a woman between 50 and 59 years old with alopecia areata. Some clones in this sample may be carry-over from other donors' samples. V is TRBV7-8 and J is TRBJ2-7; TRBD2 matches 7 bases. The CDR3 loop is CASRDAGVYEQYF. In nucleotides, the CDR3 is TGTGCCAGCAGGGACGCGGGAGTCTACGAGCAGTACTTC.